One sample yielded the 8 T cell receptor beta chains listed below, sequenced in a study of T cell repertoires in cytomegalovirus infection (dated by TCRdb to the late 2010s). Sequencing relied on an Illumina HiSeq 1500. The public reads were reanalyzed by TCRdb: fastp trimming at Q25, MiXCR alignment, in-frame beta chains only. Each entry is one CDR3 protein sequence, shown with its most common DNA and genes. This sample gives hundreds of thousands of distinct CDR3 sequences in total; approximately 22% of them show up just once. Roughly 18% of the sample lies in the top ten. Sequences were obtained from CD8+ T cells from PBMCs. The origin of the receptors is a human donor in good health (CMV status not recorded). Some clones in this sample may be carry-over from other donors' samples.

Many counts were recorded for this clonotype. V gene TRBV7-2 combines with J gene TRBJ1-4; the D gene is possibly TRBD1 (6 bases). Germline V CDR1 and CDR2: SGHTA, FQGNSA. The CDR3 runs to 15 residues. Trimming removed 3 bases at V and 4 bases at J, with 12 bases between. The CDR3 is CASSFTGYGNEKLFF. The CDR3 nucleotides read TGTGCCAGCAGCTTCACAGGGTATGGTAATGAAAAACTGTTTTTT.

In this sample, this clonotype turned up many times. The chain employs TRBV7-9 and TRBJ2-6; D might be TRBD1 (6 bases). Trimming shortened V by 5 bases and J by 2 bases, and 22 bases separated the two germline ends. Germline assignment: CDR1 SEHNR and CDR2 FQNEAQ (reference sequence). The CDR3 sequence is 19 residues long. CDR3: CASSLRPPQGRPGANVLTF. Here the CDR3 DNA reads TGTGCCAGCAGCCTCCGTCCCCCACAGGGCCGCCCTGGGGCCAACGTCCTGACTTTC.

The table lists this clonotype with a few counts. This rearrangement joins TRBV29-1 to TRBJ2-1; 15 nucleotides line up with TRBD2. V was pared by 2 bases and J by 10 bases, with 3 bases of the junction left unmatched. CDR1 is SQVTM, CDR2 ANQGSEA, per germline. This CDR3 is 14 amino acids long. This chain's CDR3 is CSVESGLAGGEQFF. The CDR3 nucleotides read TGCAGCGTTGAATCGGGACTAGCGGGGGGAGAGCAGTTCTTC.

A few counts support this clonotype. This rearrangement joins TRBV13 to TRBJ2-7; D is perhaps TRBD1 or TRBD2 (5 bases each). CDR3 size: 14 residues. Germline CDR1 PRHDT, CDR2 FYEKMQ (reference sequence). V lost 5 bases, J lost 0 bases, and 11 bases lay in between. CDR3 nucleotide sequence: TGTGCCAGCAGCCCGGGACCAAACTCCTACGAGCAGTACTTC. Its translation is CASSPGPNSYEQYF. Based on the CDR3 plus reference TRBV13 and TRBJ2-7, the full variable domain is AAGVIQSPRHLIKEKRETATLKCYPIPRHDTVYWYQQGPGQDPQFLISFYEKMQSDKGSIPDRFSAQQFSDYHSELNMSSLELGDSALYFCASSPGPNSYEQYFGPGTRLTVT.

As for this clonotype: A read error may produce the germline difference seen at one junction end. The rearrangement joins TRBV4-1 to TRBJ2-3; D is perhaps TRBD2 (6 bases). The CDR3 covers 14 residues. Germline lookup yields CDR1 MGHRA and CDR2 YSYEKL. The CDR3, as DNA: TGTGCCAGCAGCCAAGATGTTTCGGGAGTTACGCAGTATTTT. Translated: CASSQDVSGVTQYF.

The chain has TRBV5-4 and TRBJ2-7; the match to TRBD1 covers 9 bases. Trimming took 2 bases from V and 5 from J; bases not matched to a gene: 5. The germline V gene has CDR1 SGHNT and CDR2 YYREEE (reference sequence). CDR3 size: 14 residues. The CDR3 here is CASSFGTGTHEQYF. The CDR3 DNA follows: TGTGCCAGCAGCTTCGGGACAGGGACCCACGAGCAGTACTTC.

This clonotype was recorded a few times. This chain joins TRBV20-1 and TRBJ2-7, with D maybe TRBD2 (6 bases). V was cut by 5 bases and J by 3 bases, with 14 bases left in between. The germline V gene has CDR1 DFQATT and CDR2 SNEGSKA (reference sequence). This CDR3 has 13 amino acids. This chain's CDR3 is CSALNRDFYEQYF. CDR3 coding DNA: TGCAGTGCTCTCAACCGGGACTTCTACGAGCAGTACTTC.

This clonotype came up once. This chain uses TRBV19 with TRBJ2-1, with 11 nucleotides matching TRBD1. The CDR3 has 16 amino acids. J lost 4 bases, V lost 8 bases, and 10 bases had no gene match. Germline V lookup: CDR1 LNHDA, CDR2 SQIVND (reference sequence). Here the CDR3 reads CASSSGTGGVYNEQFF. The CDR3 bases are TGTGCCAGTTCCTCGGGGACAGGGGGAGTGTACAATGAGCAGTTCTTC.